This TCR beta chain originates from a study of shared clonotypes between healthy human individuals (dated by TCRdb to about 2020). About the investigation overall: A couple of women and a few men aged 18 to 49 years were included in the cohort. Leukapheresis yielded between about 0.85 and 9.5 billion PBMCs per donor. Different laboratories and diverse techniques were used to prepare libraries and sequence TCR repertoires, to increase sequencing depth and limit assay-specific biases. Blood TCR repertoires of several healthy adults were deeply sequenced to estimate repertoire size and the extent of clonotype sharing between individuals. Study-level results and caveats: The genetic and exposure-history diversity represented was limited by the small number of donors. Sampling was limited to blood, and TCR repertoires in tissue likely differ from TCR repertoires in blood. Based on pairwise subsampling, the degree of clonotype sharing among donors was expected to be affected by sequencing depth.

To note about this clone: The clone's antigen remains unknown. Base qualities were left out, and no much larger clone turns up one base away.

Using the deep immunoSEQ assay, multiplex PCR amplified TCR CDR3 regions from genomic DNA. For each cell subset, the extracted genomic DNA was distributed evenly across all wells of several immunoSEQ 96-well plates, and each plate served as one replicate. For unsorted PBMC, 250 to 350 ng genomic DNA, equal to roughly 33,000 T cell genomes, was loaded into each replicate PCR. Ten immunoSEQ deep assay plates were used to sequence the unsorted PBMC genomic DNA. Purified libraries were measured with a Qubit 3.0 fluorometer, size-checked on a Bioanalyzer 2100, and measured again with the KAPA Library Quantification kit. Every immunoSEQ 96-well plate was sequenced on a separate single-read 150-cycle Illumina NextSeq 550 flow cell. The original methods were these. Because the immunoSEQ output held only junctional sequences and lacked quality scores, the filtering could not match the filtering applied to full-length reads. Sequences were annotated with PyIR, a Python wrapper for IgBLAST v1.9, using IMGT germline references to assign V/J genes and CDR3. Reads with weak V/J assignments (E-value above 1e-6), missing CDR3, stop codons, out-of-frame junctions, or ambiguous translated residues were removed. V3J clonotypes were defined by identical inferred V gene, J gene, and CDR3 amino acid sequence. Percentage overlap between repertoires was computed as shared unique clonotypes divided by the size of the smaller repertoire. RTK rarefaction, the Chao1 estimator, and Recon v2.1 estimates of unobserved clonotypes were used to assess repertoire richness. TCRdb mirrors the immuneACCESS table, restricted to in-frame sequences. Some clones are absent from its copies; in checked studies, under half trace to an unresolved V gene, and the reason for the others is unknown. From that table come the V and J calls and clone size; the DNA was used to work out D and trimming. This sample holds 450,000 to 500,000 clones; 79% were observed only once. Approximately 12% of the sample is taken by the ten largest.

Healthy HIV-negative adults with no recently reported acute infections or vaccinations were included as donors. All donors were Caucasian adults living in Nashville, Tennessee, USA. For unsorted samples, 96 million or so PBMCs were counted, and genomic DNA was extracted using the QIAamp DNA Blood Mini kit. Blood was obtained by leukapheresis, after which PBMCs were separated by Ficoll-Histopaque density gradient centrifugation and cryopreserved in liquid nitrogen vapor phase. The clonotype originates from a woman aged 40 to 55 in good health. Some clones in this sample may be carry-over from other donors' samples. The sample taken for sequencing was PBMCs.

The CDR3 protein: CASSLWGSNLREQYF. The nucleotide sequence reads as follows: TGTGCCAGCAGCTTGTGGGGGAGCAACTTACGGGAGCAGTACTTC. The chain is encoded by TRBV5-6 joined to TRBJ2-7, with the D call tentatively TRBD1 or TRBD2, each fitting 5 bases. A distance of 18 bases separates the germline ends of V and J, which lose 1 base and 7 bases respectively. In the germline V gene, CDR1 corresponds to SGHDT and CDR2 to YYEEEE. The CDR3 starts with the cysteine, ends with the phenylalanine, and has 15 residues. Just the 45-base CDR3 DNA is kept, in frame starting at base 1.